This TCR beta chain was recovered during a study of human T cells and chemical hapten exposure. Whole-study findings and limits: Significantly more large CDR3 similarity clusters were formed by expanded TCRs than by controls.

In the case of this clonotype: Its matching antigen is unknown.

The time point is: patch test 2, 6 weeks after DPC sensitization. Sample treatment: therapeutic diphenylcyclopropenone sensitization with weekly scalp DPC. Ahead of applying each patch test, blood was sampled. Every donor had alopecia and was 18 to 70 years old; all were suitable for DPC. Original handling: With a range of 23,224 to 690,600, the median per sample was 95,638 TCRs. TCRdb re-called the RACE reads with MiXCR, one entry per CDR3 protein. The V and J calls were determined by TCRdb, not by the authors. The sample holds 330,000 or so distinct CDR3 sequences, roughly 6.3% seen once. Germline lookup yields CDR1 LGHNA and CDR2 YSLEER. V trimming: 0 bases; J trimming: 0 bases; junction bases outside the gene matches: 14. The CDR3 length is 20 residues.

The gene calls are TRBV4-3 and TRBJ1-1; 9 bases are shared with TRBD1. The TCR originated in a woman between 18 and 30 years old with alopecia areata. Some clones in this sample may be carry-over from other donors' samples. Source: whole blood, taken in connection with sensitization to the hapten diphenylcyclopropenone (DPC). CDR3 coding DNA: TGCGCCAGCAGCCAAGATCTTCTATGGACAGGGGCGGCCATGAACACTGAAGCTTTCTTT. Its protein product is CASSQDLLWTGAAMNTEAFF.